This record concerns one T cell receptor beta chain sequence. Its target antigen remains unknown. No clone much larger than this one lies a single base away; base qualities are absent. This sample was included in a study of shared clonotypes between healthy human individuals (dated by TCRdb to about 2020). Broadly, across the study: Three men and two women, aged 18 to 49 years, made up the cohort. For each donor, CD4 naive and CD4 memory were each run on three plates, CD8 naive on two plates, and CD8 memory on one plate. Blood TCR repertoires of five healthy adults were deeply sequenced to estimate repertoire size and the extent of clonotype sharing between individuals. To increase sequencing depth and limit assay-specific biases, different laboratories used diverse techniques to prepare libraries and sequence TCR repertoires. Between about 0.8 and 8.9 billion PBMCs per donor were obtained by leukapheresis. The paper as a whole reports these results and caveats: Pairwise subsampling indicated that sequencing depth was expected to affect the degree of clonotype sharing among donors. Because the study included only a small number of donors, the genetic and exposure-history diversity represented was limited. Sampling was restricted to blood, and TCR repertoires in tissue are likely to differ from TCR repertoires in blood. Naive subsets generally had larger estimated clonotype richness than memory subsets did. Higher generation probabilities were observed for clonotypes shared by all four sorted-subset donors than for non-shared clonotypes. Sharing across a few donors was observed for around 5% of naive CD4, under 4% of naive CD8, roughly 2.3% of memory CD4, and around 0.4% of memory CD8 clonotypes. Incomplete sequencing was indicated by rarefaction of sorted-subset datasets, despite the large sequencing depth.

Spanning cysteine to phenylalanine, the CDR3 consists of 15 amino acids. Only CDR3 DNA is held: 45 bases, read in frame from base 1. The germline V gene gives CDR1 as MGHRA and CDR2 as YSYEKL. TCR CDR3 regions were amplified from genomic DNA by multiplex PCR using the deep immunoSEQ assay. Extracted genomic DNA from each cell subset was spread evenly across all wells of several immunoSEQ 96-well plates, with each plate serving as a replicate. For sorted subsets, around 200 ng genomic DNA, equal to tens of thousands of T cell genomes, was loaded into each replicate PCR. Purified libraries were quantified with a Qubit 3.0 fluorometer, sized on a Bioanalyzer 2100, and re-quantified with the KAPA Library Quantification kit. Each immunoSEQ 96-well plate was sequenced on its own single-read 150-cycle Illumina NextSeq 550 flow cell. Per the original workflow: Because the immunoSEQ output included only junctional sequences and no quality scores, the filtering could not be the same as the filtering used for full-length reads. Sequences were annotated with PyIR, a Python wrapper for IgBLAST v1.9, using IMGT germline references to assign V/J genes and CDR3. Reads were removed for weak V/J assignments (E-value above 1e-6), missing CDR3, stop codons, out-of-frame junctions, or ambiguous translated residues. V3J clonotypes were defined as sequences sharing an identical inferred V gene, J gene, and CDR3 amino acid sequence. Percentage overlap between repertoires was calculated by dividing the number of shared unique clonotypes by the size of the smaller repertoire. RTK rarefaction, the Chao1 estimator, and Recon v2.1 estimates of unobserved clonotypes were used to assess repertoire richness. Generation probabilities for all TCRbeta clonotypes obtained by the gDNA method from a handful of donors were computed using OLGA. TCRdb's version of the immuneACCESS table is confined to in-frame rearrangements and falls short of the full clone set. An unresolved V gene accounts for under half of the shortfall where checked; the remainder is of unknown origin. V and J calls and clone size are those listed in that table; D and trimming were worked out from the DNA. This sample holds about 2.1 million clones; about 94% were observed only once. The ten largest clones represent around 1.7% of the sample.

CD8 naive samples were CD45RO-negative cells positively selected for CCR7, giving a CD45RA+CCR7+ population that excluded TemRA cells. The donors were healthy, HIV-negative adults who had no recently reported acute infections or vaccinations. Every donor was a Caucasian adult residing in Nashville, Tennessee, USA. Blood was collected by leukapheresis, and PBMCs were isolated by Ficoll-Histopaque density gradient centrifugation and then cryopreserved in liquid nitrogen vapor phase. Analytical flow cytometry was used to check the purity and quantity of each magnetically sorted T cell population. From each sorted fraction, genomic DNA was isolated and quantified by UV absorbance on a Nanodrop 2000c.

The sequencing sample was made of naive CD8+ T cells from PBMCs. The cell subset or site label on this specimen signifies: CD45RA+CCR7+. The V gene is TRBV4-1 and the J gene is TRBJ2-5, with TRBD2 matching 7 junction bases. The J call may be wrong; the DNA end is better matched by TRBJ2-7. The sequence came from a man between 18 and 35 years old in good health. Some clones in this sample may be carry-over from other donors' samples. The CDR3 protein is CASSPRASGTYEQYF. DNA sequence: TGCGCCAGCAGCCCACGGGCTAGCGGTACCTACGAGCAGTACTTC.